What follows are 24 T cell receptor beta chains derived from one specimen sequenced in a study of T cell responses to AZD1222 COVID-19 vaccine. Using immunoSEQ multiplex PCR, the repertoire was profiled, and TCRdb retains in-frame clones only, with some absent. The data show about 120,000 clones, with roughly 90% seen just once and approximately 8.4% held by the top ten. This material consisted of peripheral blood, taken on day 0 of AZD1222 vaccination. These receptors were obtained from an adult in good health.

This chain uses TRBV2 with TRBJ2-5; 7 nucleotides match TRBD1. V shed 4 bases, J shed 5 bases, and the junction held 13 bases outside the gene matches. This CDR3 comprises 16 residues. From germline, CDR1 is SNHLY and CDR2 FYNNEI. Here the CDR3 DNA reads TGTGCCAGCAGTGGAGCGGTACTAGGACAGGTGGAGACCCAGTACTTC. It specifies CASSGAVLGQVETQYF.

This chain joins TRBV3-1 (or the pseudogene TRBV3-2) and TRBJ2-2, with 7 bases aligning to TRBD2. V lost 0 bases to trimming and J lost 2 bases; unmatched junction nucleotides: 9. Germline assignment: CDR1 LGHDT and CDR2 YNNKEL (reference sequence). The CDR3 runs to 18 residues. In DNA, the CDR3 is TGTGCCAGCAGCCAAGATCAGTGGGGGAGGGCAAACACCGGGGAGCTGTTTTTT. As protein: CASSQDQWGRANTGELFF.

Remarks on this clone: The same CDR3 arises from other DNA sequences in this sample as well. V and J are TRBV5-6 and TRBJ2-7; the match to TRBD1 covers 9 bases. This CDR3 is built from 13 residues. V lost 4 bases to trimming and J lost 3 bases; unmatched junction nucleotides: 2. CDR1 is SGHDT and CDR2 is YYEEEE in the germline V gene. This chain's CDR3 is CASSPDRGYEQYF. For the CDR3, the DNA is TGTGCCAGCAGCCCGGACAGGGGCTACGAGCAGTACTTC. Looking up the rest from reference TRBV5-6 and TRBJ2-7 gives the full variable domain: DAGVTQSPTHLIKTRGQQVTLRCSPKSGHDTVSWYQQALGQGPQFIFQYYEEEERQRGNFPDRFSGHQFPNYSSELNVNALLLGDSALYLCASSPDRGYEQYFGPGTRLTVT.

The chain joins TRBV4-2 to TRBJ1-3; TRBD1 agrees at 7 bases. V shed 5 bases and J 0 bases; nucleotides not matched to a gene: 4. The CDR3 covers 15 residues. CDR1 is LGHNA, CDR2 YNFKEQ, per germline. The CDR3 reads CASSYGQASGNTIYF. The CDR3 coding sequence is TGTGCCAGCAGCTACGGACAGGCCTCTGGAAACACCATATATTTT.

The chain joins TRBV12-3 or TRBV12-4 to TRBJ1-1; D not certain. The CDR3 has 13 amino acids. The germline V and J ends were trimmed by 3 bases and 1 base, with 6 bases remaining between them. The CDR3 loop is CASSLRWNTEAFF. The CDR3 nucleotides are TGTGCCAGCAGTTTGCGGTGGAACACTGAAGCTTTCTTT.

J is TRBJ2-6 and V is TRBV7-8; D gene ambiguous. The V end was cut by 1 base, the J end by 0 bases, with 4 bases between. Looked up from germline, CDR1 is SGHVS and CDR2 is FQNEAQ. The CDR3 has 15 amino acids. The CDR3 loop reads CASSLVGSGANVLTF. CDR3 bases: TGTGCCAGCAGCTTAGTAGGCTCTGGGGCCAACGTCCTGACTTTC. The variable domain in full, completed from reference TRBV7-8 and TRBJ2-6, reads GAGVSQSPRYKVAKRGQDVALRCDPISGHVSLFWYQQALGQGPEFLTYFQNEAQLDKSGLPSDRFFAERPEGSVSTLKIQRTQQEDSAVYLCASSLVGSGANVLTFGAGSRLTVL.

The chain joins TRBV7-9 to TRBJ1-2; D is ambiguous. CDR1 and CDR2 from the germline V gene are SEHNR and FQNEAQ (reference sequence). This CDR3 spans 13 amino acids. Between the trimmed V and J ends, which lost 6 bases and 1 base, there was a span of 9 bases. The CDR3 reads CASRPTGNYGYTF. The CDR3 nucleotides are TGTGCCAGCAGACCGACCGGTAACTATGGCTACACCTTC.

This sequence joins TRBV5-5 and TRBJ1-3; D unresolved. Trimming cost V 0 bases and J 0 bases, with 4 bases left between them. CDR1 SGHKS and CDR2 YYEKEE come from the germline V gene (reference sequence). The CDR3 is 14 residues long. This CDR3 reads CASSLVTSGNTIYF. In DNA, the CDR3 is TGTGCCAGCAGCTTGGTCACCTCTGGAAACACCATATATTTT.

This chain joins TRBV3-1 (or the pseudogene TRBV3-2) and TRBJ1-1, with 8 nucleotides matching TRBD1. This CDR3 is 14 amino acids long. V shed 2 bases, J shed 6 bases, and the junction held 5 bases outside the gene matches. Germline values: CDR1 LGHDT, CDR2 YNNKEL (reference sequence). The CDR3 is CASSQPGTGAEAFF. The CDR3 DNA reads as TGTGCCAGCAGCCAACCCGGGACAGGTGCTGAAGCTTTCTTT.

The chain employs TRBV2 and TRBJ2-7; D is uncertain. Germline CDR1 reads SNHLY; CDR2 reads FYNNEI. The germline V and J ends were trimmed by 3 bases and 0 bases, with 6 bases remaining between them. The CDR3 sequence is 13 residues long. In nucleotides, the CDR3 is TGTGCCAGCAGTGAGGCCACCTCCTACGAGCAGTACTTC. Its translation is CASSEATSYEQYF.

The CDR3 nucleotides are TGTGCCAGCAGCTTAGGTAGGACGGCGGCTAACAATGAGCAGTTCTTC. This sequence encodes CASSLGRTAANNEQFF. The chain couples TRBV7-9 to TRBJ2-1; D gene uncertain. This CDR3 has 16 amino acids. Germline assignment: CDR1 SEHNR and CDR2 FQNEAQ (reference sequence). The V end lost 1 base, the J end lost 5 bases, and 15 bases lay between the germline ends.

J is TRBJ1-6 and V is TRBV28; D call uncertain. The CDR3 has 12 amino acids. The germline V gene encodes CDR1 MDHEN and CDR2 SYDVKM. V lost 6 bases, J lost 9 bases, and 9 bases lay in between. Written as DNA, the CDR3 is TGTGCCAGCAGCAGTATTGGTTCACCCCTCCACTTT. Translated, it gives CASSSIGSPLHF.

CDR3 loop: CASSHLTSGQETQYF. CDR3 nucleotide sequence: TGTGCCAGCAGCCATCTGACTAGCGGCCAAGAGACCCAGTACTTC. The genes are TRBV14 and TRBJ2-5, with TRBD2 identical over 9 bases. V shed 3 bases, J shed 1 base, and the junction held 3 bases outside the gene matches. The germline CDR1 and CDR2 sequences are SGHDN and FVKESK. The CDR3 totals 15 residues.

The CDR3 DNA follows: TGTGCCACCAGCAGAGACGTCAGCATGCACGGAAACACCATATATTTT. Encoded protein: CATSRDVSMHGNTIYF. The rearrangement uses TRBV15 and TRBJ1-3; D gene ambiguous. Germline loops: CDR1 LNHNV, CDR2 YYDKDF (reference sequence). V was cut by 0 bases and J by 4 bases, with 13 bases left in between. The CDR3 runs 16 residues.

The chain employs TRBV7-3 and TRBJ2-5; perhaps TRBD2 as D (6 bases). CDR3 size: 16 residues. From germline, CDR1 is SGHTA and CDR2 FQGTGA. Trimming removed 3 bases from V and 4 bases from J, with 18 bases in between. CDR3 nucleotide sequence: TGTGCCAGCAGCTTCGGCGGGTCCGGGGGTTTAGAGACCCAGTACTTC. It translates to CASSFGGSGGLETQYF.

The chain's CDR3 is CASRPEGYNSPLHF. DNA for the CDR3: TGTGCCAGCCGTCCAGAAGGATATAATTCACCCCTCCACTTT. The chain couples TRBV6-5 to TRBJ1-6, with D unresolved. CDR1 and CDR2 from the germline V gene are MNHEY and SVGAGI. The CDR3 contains 14 residues. V lost 8 bases and J lost 4, with 12 bases in between.

The chain carries TRBV28 and TRBJ1-1, with 10 bases that match TRBD1. V lost 7 bases, J lost 8 bases, and 13 bases stayed unmatched. CDR3 length equals 15 residues. Germline CDR1 MDHEN, CDR2 SYDVKM. The CDR3 sequence: CASTSTGQGSPEAFF. The CDR3, as DNA: TGTGCCAGCACTTCGACGGGACAGGGGTCCCCGGAAGCTTTCTTT.

The chain uses TRBV11-3 and TRBJ1-2, with D uncertain. Germline CDR1 is SGHNT and CDR2 is YENEEA. CDR3 length equals 12 residues. Trimming pared 0 bases from V and 10 bases from J, leaving 9 bases between. The CDR3 DNA reads as TGTGCCAGCAGCTTAGAAGGAGCGGACTACACCTTC. This gives the protein CASSLEGADYTF. Variable domain in full (rest from reference TRBV11-3 and TRBJ1-2): EAGVVQSPRYKIIEKKQPVAFWCNPISGHNTLYWYLQNLGQGPELLIRYENEEAVDDSQLPKDRFSAERLKGVDSTLKIQPAELGDSAVYLCASSLEGADYTFGSGTRLTVV.

This chain uses TRBV5-1 with TRBJ2-7; 8 bases line up with TRBD1. CDR1 and CDR2 (germline): SGHRS, YFSETQ. The CDR3 runs to 14 residues. J gave up 5 bases and V 4 bases, and 8 bases lay outside the gene matches. The CDR3, as DNA: TGCGCCAGCAGCCTACGACCGACAGGGGACGAGCAGTACTTC. It encodes CASSLRPTGDEQYF.

V and J are TRBV11-3 and TRBJ2-3; unclear D gene. CDR1 is SGHNT, CDR2 YENEEA, per germline. V dropped 10 bases and J dropped 4 bases, with 15 bases sitting between them. The CDR3 consists of 13 residues. The DNA of the CDR3 is TGTGCCACCAAAGGGTCCATGCCAGATACGCAGTATTTT. Its protein is CATKGSMPDTQYF.

The sample holds a few counts of this clone. The genes are TRBV12-5 and TRBJ1-5; D call uncertain. V lost 3 bases and J lost 5, with 8 bases in between. The CDR3 has 13 residues. Germline CDR1 and CDR2: LGHNT and FRNRAP. In DNA form, the CDR3 reads TGTGCTAGTGGTTTTTCAGGAGATCAGCCCCAGCATTTT. Its protein is CASGFSGDQPQHF.

The chain employs TRBV3-1 (or the pseudogene TRBV3-2) and TRBJ1-1; D might be TRBD1 (6 bases). Germline CDR1 is LGHDT and CDR2 is YNNKEL (reference sequence). The CDR3 spans 14 residues. V lost 4 bases, J lost 4 bases, and 13 bases lay in between. The CDR3 nucleotides are TGTGCCAGCAGCCTCGGGAGAGGGGGCACTGAAGCTTTCTTT. It is translated as CASSLGRGGTEAFF.

The J gene is TRBJ1-5, the V gene TRBV5-4; 11 nucleotides agree with TRBD1. Germline V gene sequence: CDR1 SGHNT, CDR2 YYREEE (reference sequence). CDR3 length: 15 amino acids. Germline trimming cut 2 bases from V and 6 bases from J; bases unmatched to any gene: 4. The CDR3 DNA reads as TGTGCCAGCAGCTTAGACGGGACAGGGGGTCAGCCCCAGCATTTT. Translation: CASSLDGTGGQPQHF. Full variable domain (remainder filled in from reference TRBV5-4 and TRBJ1-5): ETGVTQSPTHLIKTRGQQVTLRCSSQSGHNTVSWYQQALGQGPQFIFQYYREEENGRGNFPPRFSGLQFPNYSSELNVNALELDDSALYLCASSLDGTGGQPQHFGDGTRLSIL.

The chain employs TRBV4-2 and TRBJ2-5, with D possibly being TRBD2 (5 bases). The CDR3 has 15 residues. CDR1 and CDR2 from the germline V gene are LGHNA and YNFKEQ. V shed 1 base and J shed 7 bases, with 16 bases lying between them. CDR3 DNA sequence: TGTGCCAGCAGCCAAGGGCCTAGCCCAATGGGGACCCAGTACTTC. Its translation: CASSQGPSPMGTQYF.